What follows are 4 T cell receptor beta chains derived from one specimen sequenced in a study of radiotherapy plus CTLA-4 blockade in lung cancer. Using immunoSEQ multiplex PCR, the repertoire was profiled, and TCRdb retains in-frame clones only, with some absent. The repertoire includes roughly 60,000 clones, around 69% of them detected once, and 2.5% to 3% sits in the top ten. The sample in question was peripheral blood, obtained from a patient treated with radiotherapy plus ipilimumab. These TCRs come from a human donor with non-small cell lung cancer who had a complete response to radiotherapy plus ipilimumab.

This clone occurred once. The CDR3 loop reads CASSEKTVGYTF. CDR3 in DNA: TGTGCCAGCAGTGAGAAGACAGTTGGCTACACCTTC. The rearrangement uses TRBV6-1 and TRBJ1-2; weak D call: TRBD1 (5 bases). CDR1 is MNHNS and CDR2 is SASEGT in the germline V gene. This CDR3 region has 12 residues. The V and J ends lost 3 bases and 7 bases respectively, with 9 bases between them.

This rearrangement joins TRBV7-9 to TRBJ2-7; TRBD2 matches at 12 bases. The CDR3 spans 17 residues. Per the germline V gene, CDR1 is SEHNR and CDR2 is FQNEAQ (reference sequence). Trimming cost V 1 base and J 4 bases; bases outside gene matches: 8. CDR3 DNA: TGTGCCAGCAGCTTAGGGGGACTAGCGGGTCACGAATACGAGCAGTACTTC. It specifies CASSLGGLAGHEYEQYF.

The chain is built from TRBV19 and TRBJ2-2; 13 nucleotides agree with TRBD2. The germline gives CDR1 LNHDA, CDR2 SQIVND (reference sequence). This CDR3 spans 16 amino acids. The V and J ends lost 6 bases and 5 bases, in that order; junction bases with no gene match: 6. CDR3 region: CASRRTSGRETGELFF. In DNA, the CDR3 is TGTGCCAGTAGAAGGACTAGCGGGAGAGAAACCGGGGAGCTGTTTTTT.

There are a few counts of this clone. The chain combines TRBV30 with TRBJ1-2; a possible D gene is TRBD1 (5 bases). Trimming took off 5 bases at V and 8 bases at J, with 15 bases between the two ends. CDR3 length: 12 residues. CDR1 is GTSNPN and CDR2 is SVGIG in the germline V gene (reference sequence). The CDR3 region is CAWVTGVGGYTF. DNA of the CDR3: TGTGCCTGGGTCACAGGCGTCGGAGGCTACACCTTC.